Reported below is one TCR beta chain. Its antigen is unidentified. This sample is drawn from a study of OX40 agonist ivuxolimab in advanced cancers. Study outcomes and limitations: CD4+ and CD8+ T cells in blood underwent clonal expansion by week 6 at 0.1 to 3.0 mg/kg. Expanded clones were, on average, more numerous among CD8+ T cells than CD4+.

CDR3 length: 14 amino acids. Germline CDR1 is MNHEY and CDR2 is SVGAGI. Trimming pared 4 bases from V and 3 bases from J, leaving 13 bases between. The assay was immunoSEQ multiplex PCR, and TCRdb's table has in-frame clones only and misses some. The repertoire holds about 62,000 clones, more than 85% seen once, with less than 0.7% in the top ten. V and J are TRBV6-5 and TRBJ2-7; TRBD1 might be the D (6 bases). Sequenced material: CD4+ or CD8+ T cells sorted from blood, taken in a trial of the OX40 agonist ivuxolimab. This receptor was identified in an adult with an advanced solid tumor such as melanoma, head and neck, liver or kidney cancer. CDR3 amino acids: CASSFRDTGYEQYF. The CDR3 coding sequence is TGTGCCAGCAGTTTTCGGGACACAGGCTACGAGCAGTACTTC.